The 19 T cell receptor beta chains below all came from one sample that was sequenced in a study of blood T cells in healthy people across ages. Next came a second PCR, run for about 7 to 12 cycles, which used a sample-barcoded 5' primer along with a J-beta primer mix. TCRdb re-called the 5' RACE reads with MiXCR, one entry per CDR3 protein. The data hold 1.4 million or so distinct CDR3 sequences, with about 42% observed a single time. The sequencing sample was made of blood. These receptors all stem from a woman between 18 and 30 years old in good health.

The chain is built from TRBV12-3 or TRBV12-4 and TRBJ2-3, with TRBD2 matching 13 bases. The CDR3 has 15 amino acids. V lost 7 bases to trimming and J lost 4 bases; unmatched junction nucleotides: 5. This CDR3 reads CASTVLAGGADTQYF. The CDR3 bases are TGTGCCAGCACAGTACTAGCGGGAGGGGCAGATACGCAGTATTTT.

This clonotype occurred many times. V and J are TRBV7-2 and TRBJ2-3, with D unresolved. Germline V lookup: CDR1 SGHTA, CDR2 FQGNSA. V lost 7 bases and J 6 bases, leaving 8 bases between the germline ends. This CDR3 is 11 amino acids long. CDR3 DNA: TGTGCCAGCACGAACCTGGATACGCAGTATTTT. Its translation: CASTNLDTQYF.

About this clonotype: One end of the junction fails to match germline, which may point to a read error. The gene calls are TRBV15 and TRBJ2-1; D not resolved. The germline V gene encodes CDR1 LNHNV and CDR2 YYDKDF (reference sequence). The CDR3 is made up of 13 amino acids. CDR3 DNA sequence: TGTGCCACCAGCGGCGCGACCTACGATGAGCAGTTCTTC. This translates into CATSGATYDEQFF. Based on the CDR3 plus reference TRBV15 and TRBJ2-1, the full variable domain is DAMVIQNPRYQVTQFGKPVTLSCSQTLNHNVMYWYQQKSSQAPKLLFHYYDKDFNNEADTPDNFQSRRPNTSFCFLDIRSPGLGDTAMYLCATSGATYDEQFFGPGTRLTVL.

The chain links TRBV20-1 to TRBJ2-1; 7 nucleotides align to TRBD1. Near its end, the DNA agrees better with TRBJ2-7, so the J call may be wrong. Germline V gene lookup returns CDR1 DFQATT and CDR2 SNEGSKA (reference sequence). The CDR3 contains 16 residues. For the CDR3, the DNA is TGCAGTGCTAGAAGGGGGCTGGCCGTTGAATCGCGCGAGCAGTACTTC. It is translated as CSARRGLAVESREQYF.

This clonotype was seen only a few times. The chain uses TRBV20-1 and TRBJ2-1; D unresolved. Trimming stripped 5 bases from V and 5 bases from J, with 13 bases between. The CDR3 has 13 amino acids. Germline lookup yields CDR1 DFQATT and CDR2 SNEGSKA (reference sequence). The CDR3 protein is CSAEGLFNNEQFF. In DNA form, the CDR3 reads TGCAGTGCTGAAGGCCTCTTCAACAATGAGCAGTTCTTC.

The count of this clonotype is one. The V and J genes are TRBV6-2 or TRBV6-3 and TRBJ2-7, with 9 nucleotides matching TRBD1. In germline, CDR1 is MNHEY, CDR2 SVGEGT. This CDR3 spans 15 amino acids. Trimming took 7 bases from V and 4 from J; bases not matched to a gene: 11. The CDR3 DNA is TGTGCCAGCACTCCTACCGGGACAGGGCGATACGAGCAGTACTTC. It codes for CASTPTGTGRYEQYF.

The genes are TRBV7-9 and TRBJ1-1, with 11 positions matching TRBD1. Germline CDR1 is SEHNR and CDR2 is FQNEAQ (reference sequence). The CDR3 extends over 14 amino acids. The junction had 9 bases not matched to a gene; V was cut back by 5 bases and J by 10 bases. As DNA, the CDR3 is TGTGCCAGCAGCCCAATAGGACAGGGGGCTGGAGCTTTCTTT. This sequence encodes CASSPIGQGAGAFF.

The chain uses TRBV27 and TRBJ2-1; TRBD2 agrees at 8 bases. CDR1 is MNHEY, CDR2 SMNVEV, per germline (reference sequence). The junction had 4 bases not matched to a gene; V was cut back by 4 bases and J by 2 bases. The CDR3 is made up of 15 amino acids. CDR3 loop: CASSWTSNPYNEQFF. The DNA for the CDR3 is TGTGCCAGCAGTTGGACTAGCAACCCCTACAATGAGCAGTTCTTC.

The chain links TRBV5-1 to TRBJ2-2; tentative D call: TRBD1 (6 bases). Deletions cut 0 bases from V and 6 bases from J, with 15 bases between. This CDR3 is 16 amino acids long. The germline V gene encodes CDR1 SGHRS and CDR2 YFSETQ. As DNA, the CDR3 is TGCGCCAGCAGCTTGGCCGGTGGGGGCATTGCCGGGGAGCTGTTTTTT. Encoded protein: CASSLAGGGIAGELFF.

This clonotype was counted a single time. The chain joins TRBV20-1 to TRBJ1-5; D gene unclear. Germline V lookup: CDR1 DFQATT, CDR2 SNEGSKA (reference sequence). Trimming removed 2 bases at V and 5 bases at J, with 16 bases between. This CDR3 contains 15 residues. This CDR3 reads CSARSRVSADQPQHF. In DNA form, the CDR3 reads TGCAGTGCTAGATCACGGGTCTCGGCAGATCAGCCCCAGCATTTT.

As to this clonotype: This may be a read error: a much more frequent sequence differs by one nucleotide. V usage is TRBV20-1 and J usage is TRBJ1-2, with 9 bases identical to TRBD1. Germline V gives CDR1 DFQATT, CDR2 SNEGSKA (reference sequence). The junction had 11 bases not matched to a gene; V was cut back by 6 bases and J by 9 bases. The CDR3 has 13 residues. The CDR3 region is CSAWDRDDCSYTF. For the CDR3, the DNA is TGCAGTGCCTGGGACAGGGATGACTGTAGCTACACCTTC.

A few counts support this clonotype. V gene TRBV27 combines with J gene TRBJ2-7, with 8 bases lining up with TRBD1. The germline V gene encodes CDR1 MNHEY and CDR2 SMNVEV (reference sequence). This CDR3 contains 13 residues. Germline trimming cut 4 bases from V and 4 bases from J; bases unmatched to any gene: 3. The CDR3 spells CASSSQGEYEQYF. CDR3 in DNA: TGTGCCAGCAGTTCACAGGGGGAGTACGAGCAGTACTTC.

This clonotype came up a few times. For the CDR3, the DNA is TGCAGTGCCTCGGGGGGTGATGGCTACACCTTC. This sequence encodes CSASGGDGYTF. The V and J genes are TRBV20-1 and TRBJ1-2, with D possibly TRBD1 on 5 matching bases. Deletions cut 6 bases from V and 6 bases from J, with 11 bases between. The CDR3 spans 11 residues. Germline CDR1 and CDR2: DFQATT and SNEGSKA (reference sequence).

Only a few counts were recorded for this clonotype. V is TRBV12-3 or TRBV12-4 and J is TRBJ2-7; the D gene is possibly TRBD1 (5 bases). The CDR3 consists of 14 residues. Trimming shortened V by 7 bases and J by 0 bases, and 13 bases separated the two germline ends. As DNA, the CDR3 is TGTGCCAGCACCCTCACAGGAACCTCCTACGAGCAGTACTTC. Translating it yields CASTLTGTSYEQYF.

The table lists this clonotype with a count of one. This could be a read error, since a much larger clone is one nucleotide away. The CDR3 DNA sequence: TGTGCCGGCAGCGGACAGGGGAGCTCCTACGAGCAGTACTTC. Amino acid sequence: CAGSGQGSSYEQYF. This chain joins TRBV12-3 or TRBV12-4 and TRBJ2-7, with 9 bases fitting TRBD1. The CDR3 has 14 amino acids.

The CDR3 loop is CAISHDSYNEQFF. Written as DNA, the CDR3 is TGTGCCATCAGCCACGACTCCTACAATGAGCAGTTCTTC. V and J are TRBV10-3 and TRBJ2-1, with D unresolved. The CDR3 totals 13 residues. The V gene lost 6 bases and the J gene lost 0 bases, with 6 bases spanning the gap. Germline CDR1 is ENHRY and CDR2 is SYGVKD.

V usage is TRBV10-3 and J usage is TRBJ1-1, with 7 bases lining up with TRBD1. The CDR3 totals 16 residues. V trimming: 0 bases; J trimming: 1 base; junction bases outside the gene matches: 5. The germline V gene encodes CDR1 ENHRY and CDR2 SYGVKD. The CDR3: CAISESNYRGNTEAFF. The CDR3, as DNA: TGTGCCATCAGTGAGTCGAATTACAGGGGGAACACTGAAGCTTTCTTT.

The chain employs TRBV6-9 and TRBJ1-1; 9 positions match TRBD1. The CDR3 spans 14 residues. The V segment lost 7 bases and the J segment 3 bases; nucleotides outside the gene matches: 6. Germline V gene data show CDR1 as MNHGY and CDR2 as SVAAGI. The CDR3 DNA reads as TGTGCCAGCAAAAGGGACAGGGATGACACTGAAGCTTTCTTT. Amino acid sequence: CASKRDRDDTEAFF.

With regard to this clonotype: A read error may account for a junction end that differs from germline. The V gene is TRBV4-3, the J gene TRBJ2-1, with 11 bases identical to TRBD2. Germline V gene data show CDR1 as LGHNA and CDR2 as YSLEER. This CDR3 is built from 16 residues. CDR3 DNA: TGCACCAGCAGCCAAGATAGACTAGCGGGGTCGAATGAGCAGTTCTTC. It is translated as CTSSQDRLAGSNEQFF.